This TCR beta chain was captured in a study of blood T cell repertoires in COVID-19. Germline CDR1 is SEHNR and CDR2 is FQNEAQ (reference sequence). The junction had 6 bases not matched to a gene; V was cut back by 3 bases and J by 5 bases. The CDR3 runs to 14 residues. Repertoires were generated with immunoSEQ multiplex PCR, while TCRdb's copy carries only in-frame clones and drops some. Of under 100,000 clones in the sample, around 82% were seen once. This clonotype originated in a man in his 60s with acute or convalescent COVID-19. The V gene is TRBV7-9, the J gene TRBJ2-7, with 8 nucleotides matching TRBD1. The sequenced material came from peripheral blood. The CDR3 DNA follows: TGTGCCAGCAGCTTCTCAGGGGGCTTAGACGAGCAGTACTTC. It is translated as CASSFSGGLDEQYF.